The clone carrying this TCR beta chain was found once. The data derive from a study of blood T cell repertoires in COVID-19. Study information: The United States, Italy and Spain were the sources of the acute and convalescent COVID-19 samples. The cDNA or gDNA used as material had been derived from T cells, B-cell-depleted T cells, or PBMCs.

As handled by the study authors: Nucleated cell number was recorded as an estimate derived from reference gene primer amplification. The repertoire was sequenced with immunoSEQ multiplex PCR; TCRdb's copy has only in-frame clones and lacks some. V and J calls and clone size are copied from that table; D and trimming were computed from the DNA. The sample lists around 150,000 clones; roughly 83% were seen once. This CDR3 has 13 residues. J lost 15 bases, V lost 5 bases, and 9 bases had no gene match. The gene calls are TRBV12-3 or TRBV12-4 and TRBJ2-3, with 12 bases lining up with TRBD2. The sequenced sample consisted of peripheral blood. This clonotype was sampled from a woman over 75 with active or convalescent COVID-19. The DNA for the CDR3 is TGTGCCAGCAGTCCCAGGACTAGCGGGGAGATATATTTT. Residues: CASSPRTSGEIYF.